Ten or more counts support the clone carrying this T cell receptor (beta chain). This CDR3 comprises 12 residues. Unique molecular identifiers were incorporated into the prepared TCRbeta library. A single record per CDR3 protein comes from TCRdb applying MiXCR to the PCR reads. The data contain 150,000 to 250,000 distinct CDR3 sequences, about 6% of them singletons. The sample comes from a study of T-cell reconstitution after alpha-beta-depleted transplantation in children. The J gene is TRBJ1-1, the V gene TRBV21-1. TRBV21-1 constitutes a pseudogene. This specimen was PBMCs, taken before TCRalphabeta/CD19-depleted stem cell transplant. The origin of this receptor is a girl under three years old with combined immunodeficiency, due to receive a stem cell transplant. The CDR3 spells CASSIKNTEAFF. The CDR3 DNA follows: TGTGCCAGCAGCATAAAGAACACTGAAGCTTTCTTT.